This TCR beta chain was retrieved from a study of cytomegalovirus exposure and HLA in healthy donors. The study, taken as a whole, reports: Later on, an analysis showed TCR association rates differing by HLA locus, with DRB1 the most and HLA-C the fewest. Later analysis demonstrated an association between a missense DCLRE1C variant and TCR beta V- and J-gene trimming.

PCR amplification relied on 60 Vbeta primers (plus 13 Jbeta primers). Generated by immunoSEQ multiplex PCR, the TCRdb table keeps only in-frame clones and is missing some. The data show about 160,000 clones, with approximately 79% seen just once and around 1.9% held by the top ten. This CDR3 is built from 14 residues. A single count supports this clone. The antigen remains unidentified. This TCR came from a man between 35 and 55 years old in good health and CMV-seronegative. The J gene is TRBJ2-7, the V gene TRBV21-1; TRBD2 reflects the table's D call only, with no check against the DNA. TRBV21-1 is a recognized pseudogene. The sample consisted of PBMCs. In DNA form, the CDR3 reads TGTGCCAGCACTTCCGCAGGGACTAGGAACGAGCAGTACTTC. It codes for CASTSAGTRNEQYF.